The clone carrying this TCR beta chain was found a few times. Some clones are missing from TCRdb's copy, which holds only in-frame ones; the method was immunoSEQ multiplex PCR. The sample shows 200,000 to 300,000 clones, about 82% of them seen only once. The data derive from a study of blood T cell repertoires in COVID-19. This CDR3 is built from 13 residues. V was cut by 10 bases and J by 4 bases, with 14 bases left in between. The chain combines TRBV12-3 or TRBV12-4 with TRBJ1-3; possible D gene TRBD1, 5 bases. Sequencing was done on a sample of PBMCs or T cells enriched from blood (not recorded which). This TCR was sampled from a woman in her forties or fifties who had recovered from COVID-19. The CDR3 sequence: CANTRQSGNTIYF. The CDR3 bases are TGTGCCAACACCCGACAGTCCGGAAACACCATATATTTT.